This record covers a single T cell receptor (beta chain). What it recognizes is unknown. Patients' lesions had not changed for the previous 6 months. Confetti depigmentation, marking active vitiligo, was absent in these patients. This CDR3 contains 16 residues. V was pared by 4 bases and J by 5 bases, with 6 bases of the junction left unmatched. Looked up from germline, CDR1 is LGHNA and CDR2 is YNFKEQ. This specimen comes from a study of resident and recirculating memory T cells in vitiligo. Study-wide context: Epidermis came from shave biopsies of lesional and nonlesional sites, plus PBMCs. Findings and caveats of the study: No unique dominant TCR clone was found in vitiligo lesions.

Assay: immunoSEQ multiplex PCR; the TCRdb copy retains only in-frame clones and omits some. The sample carries around 40,000 clones, 85% to 95% recorded once. This receptor was identified in a male donor with vitiligo. This chain links TRBV4-2 with TRBJ2-1, with 12 bases that match TRBD2. Material for sequencing was blood. In DNA, the CDR3 is TGTGCCAGCAGCCCTCTAGCTAGCGGGGGGGACAATGAGCAGTTCTTC. Translated: CASSPLASGGDNEQFF.